The present T cell receptor (beta chain) was sequenced within a study of T cell repertoires in cytomegalovirus infection. Findings and caveats of the study: The ex vivo response showed dominance by HLA-C-restricted CMV-specific TCR beta clonotypes.

This clonotype has a count of ten or more. No antigen is known for it. The V end was cut by 2 bases, the J end by 7 bases, with 15 bases between. This CDR3 has 15 residues. TCRdb re-called the reads through MiXCR, storing one row per CDR3 protein. The sample consists of fewer than 300,000 distinct CDR3 sequences, under 30% of them appearing once. The clonotype originates from a human donor in good health (CMV status not recorded). Some clones in this sample may be carry-over from other donors' samples. The sample was PBMCs. The V call is TRBV12-3 or TRBV12-4, the J call TRBJ1-5; D is possibly TRBD1 (6 bases). The DNA for the CDR3 is TGTGCCAGCAGTTTAATGGGCAGCAGGGGCCAGCCCCAGCATTTT. It codes for CASSLMGSRGQPQHF.